Here is one T cell receptor beta chain with its context. What it binds is not known. PCR was performed a second time for roughly 7 to 12 cycles using a sample-barcoded 5' primer and a J-beta primer mix. Unique molecular identifiers of 12 random nucleotides labeled each cDNA. MiXCR, run by TCRdb on the 5' RACE reads, gives a single entry per CDR3 protein. The data hold under 1,000,000 distinct CDR3 sequences, with around 34% observed a single time. This entry comes from a study of blood T cells in healthy people across ages. Germline trimming cut 9 bases from V and 0 bases from J; bases unmatched to any gene: 15. CDR1 and CDR2 from the germline V gene are SGHRS and YFSETQ. The CDR3 is 17 amino acids. Study-wide points: Age brought a roughly linear fall in TCR beta diversity measured per million T cells. Versus aged donors, long-lived donors had higher diversity and more naive CD4+ cells. With donor CMV status unknown, expanded clonotype changes were possibly confounded.

The sequence was obtained from a man aged 18 to 30 in good health. Source material: blood. The chain links TRBV5-1 to TRBJ2-1; 7 bases are a match to TRBD2. The CDR3 DNA is TGCGCCACCCGGCAGGGTCTGGCTAGCGGCTCCTACAATGAGCAGTTCTTC. Translation gives CATRQGLASGSYNEQFF. Complete variable domain (other parts from reference TRBV5-1 and TRBJ2-1): KAGVTQTPRYLIKTRGQQVTLSCSPISGHRSVSWYQQTPGQGLQFLFEYFSETQRNKGNFPGRFSGRQFSNSRSEMNVSTLELGDSALYLCATRQGLASGSYNEQFFGPGTRLTVL.